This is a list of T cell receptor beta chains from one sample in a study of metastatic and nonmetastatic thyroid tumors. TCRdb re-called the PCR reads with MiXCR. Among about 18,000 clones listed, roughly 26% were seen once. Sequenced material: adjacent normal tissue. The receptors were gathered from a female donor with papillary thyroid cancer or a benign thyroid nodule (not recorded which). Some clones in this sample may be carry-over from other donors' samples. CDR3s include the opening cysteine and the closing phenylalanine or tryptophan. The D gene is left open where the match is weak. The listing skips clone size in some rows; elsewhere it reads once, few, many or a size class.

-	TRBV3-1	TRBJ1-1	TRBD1	TGTGCCAGCAGCCAAGGACAGGGAGAAGCTTTCTTT	CASSQGQGEAFF
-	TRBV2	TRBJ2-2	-	TGTGCCAGCAAGGTGCAGGGCCCCACCGGGGAGCTGTTTTTT	CASKVQGPTGELFF
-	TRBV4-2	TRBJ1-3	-	TGTGCCAGCAGCCAAGAATCGGTCGCGGGCTTCTCTGGAAACACCATATATTTT	CASSQESVAGFSGNTIYF
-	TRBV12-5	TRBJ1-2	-	TGTGCTAGTGGCCCTAGTATTAGAAAAGGTCCCCTTAGTGGCTATGGCTACACCTTC	CASGPSIRKGPLSGYGYTF
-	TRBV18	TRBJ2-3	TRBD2	TGTGCCAGCTCACTCTCCGCGCGGGGGGCAGATACGCAGTATTTT	CASSLSARGADTQYF
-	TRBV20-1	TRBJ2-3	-	TGCAGTGCCCACCAGGGTGCGGATACGCAGTATTTT	CSAHQGADTQYF
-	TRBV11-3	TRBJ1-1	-	TGTGCCAGGAGCTTAGATCGAATGAACACTGAAGCTTTCTTT	CARSLDRMNTEAFF
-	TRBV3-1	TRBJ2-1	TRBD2	TGTGCCAGCAGCCAAGAATGGGGGGGTGAGCAGTTCTTC	CASSQEWGGEQFF
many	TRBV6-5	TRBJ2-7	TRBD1	TGTGCCAGCAGTTACTACCAGGGGGCGACCTACGAGCAGTACTTC	CASSYYQGATYEQYF
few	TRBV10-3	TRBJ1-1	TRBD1	TGTGCCATCAGTCGACAGGGGAGAACTGAAGCTTTCTTT	CAISRQGRTEAFF
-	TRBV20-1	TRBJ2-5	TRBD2	TGCAGTGCTAGAGATCCCAGTATAGCGGGGTACAATTACCAAGAGACCCAGTACTTC	CSARDPSIAGYNYQETQYF
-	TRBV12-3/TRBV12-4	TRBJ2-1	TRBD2	TGTGCCAGCAGTTTAGCATACCGACTAGCGGGTTACAATGAGCAGTTCTTC	CASSLAYRLAGYNEQFF
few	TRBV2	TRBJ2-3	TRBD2	TGTGCCAGCGTGGGACTAGCGGGAGACGAGACAGATACGCAGTATTTT	CASVGLAGDETDTQYF
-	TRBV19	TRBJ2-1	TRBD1	TGTGCCAGTAGTATTGAGCCGACAGGGGATACCAACTACAATGAGCAGTTCTTC	CASSIEPTGDTNYNEQFF
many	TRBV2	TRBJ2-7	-	TGTGCCAGCAGTAACTCCTACGAGCAGTACTTC	CASSNSYEQYF
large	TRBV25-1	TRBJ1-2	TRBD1	TGTGCCAGCGTCGCCCCGGGACAGGGGCATGGCTACACCTTC	CASVAPGQGHGYTF
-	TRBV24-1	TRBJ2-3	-	TGTGCCACCAGTGGAGTGGATACTAGCACAGATACGCAGTATTTT	CATSGVDTSTDTQYF
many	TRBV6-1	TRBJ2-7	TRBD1	TGTGCCAGCATCAGGGGGACAAGAGAGGGCGAGCAGTACTTC	CASIRGTREGEQYF
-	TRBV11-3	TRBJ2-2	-	TGTGCCAGCTGCCGGGACCTCATCACCGGGGAGCTGTTTTTT	CASCRDLITGELFF
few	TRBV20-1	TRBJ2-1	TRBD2	TGCAGTGCGGGGATCAGGGCTAGCGGGAGGGATGAGCAGTTCTTC	CSAGIRASGRDEQFF
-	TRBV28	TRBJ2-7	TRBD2	TGTGCCAGCAGTTCACGGGACAGGGTCGGGACTAGCGGGTCACTCTACGAGCAGTACTTC	CASSSRDRVGTSGSLYEQYF
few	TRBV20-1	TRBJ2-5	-	TGCAGTGCCCCAACCGCTAGCGATATGGAAGAGACCCAGTACTTC	CSAPTASDMEETQYF
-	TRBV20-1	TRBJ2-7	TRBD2	TGCAGTGCAACCGGGACTAGCGGGAAGATCTCCTCCTACGAGCAGTACTTC	CSATGTSGKISSYEQYF
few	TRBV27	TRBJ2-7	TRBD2	TGTGCCAGCAGTTCAGCGGGGGTTGACCCCTACGAGCAGTACTTC	CASSSAGVDPYEQYF
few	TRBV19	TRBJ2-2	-	TGTGCCAGTAGTATAGATGGGGCAGTGAACGGGGAGCTGTTTTTT	CASSIDGAVNGELFF
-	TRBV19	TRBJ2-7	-	TGTGCCAGTAGTATACAAGAGACGGTGAGCTCCTACGAGCAGTACTTC	CASSIQETVSSYEQYF
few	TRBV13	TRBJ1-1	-	TGTGCCAGCAGCTTAATGACGGGGAACACTGAAGCTTTCTTT	CASSLMTGNTEAFF
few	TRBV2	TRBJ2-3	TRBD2	TGTGCCAGCAAGCCAGCGGGGTTCACAGATACGCAGTATTTT	CASKPAGFTDTQYF
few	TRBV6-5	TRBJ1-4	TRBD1	TGTGCCAGCAGTTACGGGACAGGTGCAACTAATGAAAAACTGTTTTTT	CASSYGTGATNEKLFF
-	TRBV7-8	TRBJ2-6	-	TGTGCCAGCAGCTTAGACCAGGGAGCCGGGGCCAACGTCCTGACTTTC	CASSLDQGAGANVLTF
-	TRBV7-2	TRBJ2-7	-	TGTGCCAGCAGCTCCTCCAGGAGAAACGAGCAGTACTTC	CASSSSRRNEQYF
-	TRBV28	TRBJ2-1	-	TGTGCCAGCAGTTTCGTACCTGGAGGGTTCAATGAGCAGTTCTTC	CASSFVPGGFNEQFF
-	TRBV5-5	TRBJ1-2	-	TGTGCCAGCAGGCCGGTGGGGCAGAGCTATGGCTACACCTTC	CASRPVGQSYGYTF
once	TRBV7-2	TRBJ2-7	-	TGTGCCAGCAGCTCCTACGAAGGCTCCTACGAGCAGTACTTC	CASSSYEGSYEQYF
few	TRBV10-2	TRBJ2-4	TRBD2	TGCGCCAGCAGCGTGACTAGCGGGGCCTCATACAAAAACATTCAGTACTTC	CASSVTSGASYKNIQYF
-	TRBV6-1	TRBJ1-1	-	TGTGCCAGCAAGCGACCGGGACCCACGAACACTGAAGCTTTCTTT	CASKRPGPTNTEAFF
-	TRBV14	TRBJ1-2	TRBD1	TGTGCCAGCAGCCCCCGGGACAGGAGATACTATGGCTACACCTTC	CASSPRDRRYYGYTF
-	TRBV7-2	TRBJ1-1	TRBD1	TGTGCCAGCAGCCCCGGGACAGGGACGATGACTGAAGCTTTCTTT	CASSPGTGTMTEAFF
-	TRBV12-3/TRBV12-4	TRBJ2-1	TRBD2	TGTGCCAGCAGTCCCCGGGGGGGCGATGAGCAGTTCTTC	CASSPRGGDEQFF
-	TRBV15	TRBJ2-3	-	TGTGCCACCAGCAGAGAAAGAAGGTCGGGTACGCAGTATTTT	CATSRERRSGTQYF
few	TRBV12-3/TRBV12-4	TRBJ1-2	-	TGTGCCAGCAGTTCTGGGGGATATGGCTACACCTTC	CASSSGGYGYTF
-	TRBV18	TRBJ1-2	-	TGTGCCAGCTCACTAGAGGGAGCTAAGAGCTATGGCTACACCTTC	CASSLEGAKSYGYTF
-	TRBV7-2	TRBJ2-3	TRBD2	TGTGCCAGCAGCTTTAGCGGGAGGACAGATACGCAGTATTTT	CASSFSGRTDTQYF
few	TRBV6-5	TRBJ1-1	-	TGTGCCAGCAGTTACGGGGGTAGGAAAGCTTTCTTT	CASSYGGRKAFF
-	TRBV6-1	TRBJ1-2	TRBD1	TGTGCCAGCAGTGAAGCGGGACAGGGTCGGTATTGCTACACCTTC	CASSEAGQGRYCYTF
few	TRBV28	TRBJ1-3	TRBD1	TGTGCCAGCAGTTGGGGACAGATCTCTGGAAACACCATATATTTT	CASSWGQISGNTIYF
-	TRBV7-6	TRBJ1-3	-	TGTGCCAGCAGCTTAGGGGGCCCAGCCTCTGGAAACACCATATATTTT	CASSLGGPASGNTIYF